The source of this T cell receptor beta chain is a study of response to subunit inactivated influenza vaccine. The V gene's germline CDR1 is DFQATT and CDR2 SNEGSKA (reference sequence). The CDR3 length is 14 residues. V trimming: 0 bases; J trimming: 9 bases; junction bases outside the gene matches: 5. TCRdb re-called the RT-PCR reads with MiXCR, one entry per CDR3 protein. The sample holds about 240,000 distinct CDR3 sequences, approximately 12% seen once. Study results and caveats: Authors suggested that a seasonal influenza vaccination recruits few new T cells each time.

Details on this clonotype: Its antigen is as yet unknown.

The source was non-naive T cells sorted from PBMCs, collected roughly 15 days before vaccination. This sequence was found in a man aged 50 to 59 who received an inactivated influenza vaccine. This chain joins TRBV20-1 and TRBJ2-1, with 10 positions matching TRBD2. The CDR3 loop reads CSAREASGRVEQFF. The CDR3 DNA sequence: TGCAGTGCTAGAGAGGCTAGCGGGAGAGTTGAGCAGTTCTTC.